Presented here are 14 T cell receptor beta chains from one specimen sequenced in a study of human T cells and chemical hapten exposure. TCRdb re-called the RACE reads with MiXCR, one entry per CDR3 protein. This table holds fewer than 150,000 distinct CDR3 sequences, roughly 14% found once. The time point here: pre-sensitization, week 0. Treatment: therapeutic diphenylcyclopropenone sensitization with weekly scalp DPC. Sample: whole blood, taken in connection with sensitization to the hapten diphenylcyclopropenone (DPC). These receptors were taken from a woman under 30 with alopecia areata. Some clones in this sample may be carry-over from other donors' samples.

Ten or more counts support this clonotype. The CDR3 protein is CASSLRPGQGANTEAFF. The CDR3 DNA sequence: TGTGCCAGCAGCTTAAGACCGGGACAGGGGGCTAACACTGAAGCTTTCTTT. The chain employs TRBV7-6 and TRBJ1-1; 12 positions agree with TRBD1. Germline assignment: CDR1 SGHVS and CDR2 FNYEAQ. V dropped 2 bases and J dropped 2; count of bases not matched to a gene: 6. CDR3 length equals 17 residues.

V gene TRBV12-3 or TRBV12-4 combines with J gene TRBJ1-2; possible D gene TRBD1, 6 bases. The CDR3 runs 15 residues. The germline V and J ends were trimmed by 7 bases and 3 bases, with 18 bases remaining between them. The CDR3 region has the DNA TGTGCCAGCACCGGATCCGGGGGCAGGGACTATGGCTACACCTTC. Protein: CASTGSGGRDYGYTF.

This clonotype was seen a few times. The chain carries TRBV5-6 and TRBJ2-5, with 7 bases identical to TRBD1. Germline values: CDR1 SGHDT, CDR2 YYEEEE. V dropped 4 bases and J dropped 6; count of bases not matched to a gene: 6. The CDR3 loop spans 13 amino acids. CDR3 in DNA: TGTGCCAGCAGCCACAGGGGCGTCAAGACCCAGTACTTC. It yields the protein CASSHRGVKTQYF.

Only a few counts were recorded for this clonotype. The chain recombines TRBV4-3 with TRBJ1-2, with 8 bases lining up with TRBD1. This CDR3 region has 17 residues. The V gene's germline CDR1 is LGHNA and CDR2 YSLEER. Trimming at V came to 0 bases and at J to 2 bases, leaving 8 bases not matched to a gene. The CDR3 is CASSQEYDRGTNYGYTF. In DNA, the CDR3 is TGCGCCAGCAGCCAAGAGTACGACAGGGGTACAAACTATGGCTACACCTTC.

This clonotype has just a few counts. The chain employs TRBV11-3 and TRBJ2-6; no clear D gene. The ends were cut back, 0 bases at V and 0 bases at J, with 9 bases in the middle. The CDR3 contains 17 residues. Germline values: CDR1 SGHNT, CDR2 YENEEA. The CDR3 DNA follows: TGTGCCAGCAGCTTAGATTTCTCCAGCTCTGGGGCCAACGTCCTGACTTTC. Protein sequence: CASSLDFSSSGANVLTF.

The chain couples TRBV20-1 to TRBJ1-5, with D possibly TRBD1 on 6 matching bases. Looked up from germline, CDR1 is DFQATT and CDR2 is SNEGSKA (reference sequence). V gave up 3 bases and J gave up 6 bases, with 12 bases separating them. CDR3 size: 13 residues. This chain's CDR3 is CSASRGAFQPQHF. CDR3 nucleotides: TGCAGTGCTAGTCGGGGGGCTTTTCAGCCCCAGCATTTT.

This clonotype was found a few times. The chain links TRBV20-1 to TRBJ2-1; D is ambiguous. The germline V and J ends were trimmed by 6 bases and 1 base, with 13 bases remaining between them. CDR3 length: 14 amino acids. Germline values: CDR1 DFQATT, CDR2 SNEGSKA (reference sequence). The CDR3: CSAARHLSYNEQFF. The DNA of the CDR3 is TGCAGTGCCGCACGACACCTTTCCTACAATGAGCAGTTCTTC.

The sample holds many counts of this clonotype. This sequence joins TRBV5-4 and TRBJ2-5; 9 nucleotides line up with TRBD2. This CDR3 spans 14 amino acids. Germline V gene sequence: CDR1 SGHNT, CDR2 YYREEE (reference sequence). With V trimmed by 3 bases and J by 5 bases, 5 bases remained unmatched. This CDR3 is CASSSGLAMETQYF. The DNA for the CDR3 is TGTGCCAGCAGCTCCGGACTAGCGATGGAGACCCAGTACTTC. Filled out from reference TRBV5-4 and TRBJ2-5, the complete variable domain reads ETGVTQSPTHLIKTRGQQVTLRCSSQSGHNTVSWYQQALGQGPQFIFQYYREEENGRGNFPPRFSGLQFPNYSSELNVNALELDDSALYLCASSSGLAMETQYFGPGTRLLVL.

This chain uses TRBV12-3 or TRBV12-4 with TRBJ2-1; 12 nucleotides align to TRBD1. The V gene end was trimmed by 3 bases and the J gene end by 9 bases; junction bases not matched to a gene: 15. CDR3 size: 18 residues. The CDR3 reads CASSLGDRGRITFGEQFF. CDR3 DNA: TGTGCCAGCAGTTTGGGGGACAGGGGGCGGATAACCTTCGGTGAGCAGTTCTTC.

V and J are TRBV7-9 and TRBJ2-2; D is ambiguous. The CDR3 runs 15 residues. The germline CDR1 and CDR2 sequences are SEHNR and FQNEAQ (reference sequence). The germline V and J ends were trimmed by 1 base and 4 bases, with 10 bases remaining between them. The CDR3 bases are TGTGCCAGCAGCTTAGAGCAGACGGGCACCGGGGAGCTGTTTTTT. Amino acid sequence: CASSLEQTGTGELFF.

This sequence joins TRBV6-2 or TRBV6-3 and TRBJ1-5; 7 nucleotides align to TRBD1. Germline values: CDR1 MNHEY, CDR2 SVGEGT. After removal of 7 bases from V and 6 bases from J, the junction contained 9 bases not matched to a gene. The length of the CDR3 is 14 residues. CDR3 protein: CASTPGGRPQPQHF. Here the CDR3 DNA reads TGTGCCAGCACCCCAGGGGGTCGGCCTCAGCCCCAGCATTTT.

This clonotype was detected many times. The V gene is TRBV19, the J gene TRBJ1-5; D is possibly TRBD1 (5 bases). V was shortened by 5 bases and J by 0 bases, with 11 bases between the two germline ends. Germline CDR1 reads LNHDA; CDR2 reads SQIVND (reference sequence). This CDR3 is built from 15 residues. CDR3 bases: TGTGCCAGTAGTGCCCGGCAGGGTAGCAATCAGCCCCAGCATTTT. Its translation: CASSARQGSNQPQHF.

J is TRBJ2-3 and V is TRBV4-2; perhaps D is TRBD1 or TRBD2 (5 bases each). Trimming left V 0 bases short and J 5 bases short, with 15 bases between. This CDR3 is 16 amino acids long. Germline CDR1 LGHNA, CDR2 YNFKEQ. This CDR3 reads CASSQEEWAGRDTQYF. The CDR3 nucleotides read TGTGCCAGCAGCCAAGAAGAGTGGGCAGGGAGAGATACGCAGTATTTT.

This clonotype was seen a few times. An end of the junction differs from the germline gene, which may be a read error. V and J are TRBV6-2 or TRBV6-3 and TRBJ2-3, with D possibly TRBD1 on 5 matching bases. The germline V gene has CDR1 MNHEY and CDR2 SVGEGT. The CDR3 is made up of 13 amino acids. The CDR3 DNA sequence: TGTGCCAGCGGAAGATCGACAGCAGATACGGAGTATTTT. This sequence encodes CASGRSTADTEYF.